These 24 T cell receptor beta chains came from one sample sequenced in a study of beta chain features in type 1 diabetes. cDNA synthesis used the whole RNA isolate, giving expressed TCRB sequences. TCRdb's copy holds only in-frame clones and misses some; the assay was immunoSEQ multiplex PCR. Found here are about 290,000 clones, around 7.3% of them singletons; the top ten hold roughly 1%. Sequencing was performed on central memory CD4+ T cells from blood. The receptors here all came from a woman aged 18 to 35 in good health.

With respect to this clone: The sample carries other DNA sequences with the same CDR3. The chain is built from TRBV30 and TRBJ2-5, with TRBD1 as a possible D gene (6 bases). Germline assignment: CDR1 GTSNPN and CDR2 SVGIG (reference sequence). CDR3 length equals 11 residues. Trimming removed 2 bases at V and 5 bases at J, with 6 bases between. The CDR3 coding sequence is TGTGCCTGGAGTCAGGGGGAGACCCAGTACTTC. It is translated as CAWSQGETQYF.

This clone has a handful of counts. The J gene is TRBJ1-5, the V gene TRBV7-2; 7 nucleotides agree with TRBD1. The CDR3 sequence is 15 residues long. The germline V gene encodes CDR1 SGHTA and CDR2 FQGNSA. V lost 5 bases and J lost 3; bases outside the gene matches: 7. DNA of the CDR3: TGTGCCAGCAGCCCCATCCAGGGGGTCAATCAGCCCCAGCATTTT. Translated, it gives CASSPIQGVNQPQHF.

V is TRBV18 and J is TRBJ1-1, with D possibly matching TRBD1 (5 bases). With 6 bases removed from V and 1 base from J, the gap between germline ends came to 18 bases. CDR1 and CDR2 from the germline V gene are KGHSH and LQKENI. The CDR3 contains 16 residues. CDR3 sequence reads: CASSEYPPGPNTEAFF. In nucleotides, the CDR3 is TGTGCCAGCTCGGAGTATCCTCCGGGACCGAACACTGAAGCTTTCTTT.

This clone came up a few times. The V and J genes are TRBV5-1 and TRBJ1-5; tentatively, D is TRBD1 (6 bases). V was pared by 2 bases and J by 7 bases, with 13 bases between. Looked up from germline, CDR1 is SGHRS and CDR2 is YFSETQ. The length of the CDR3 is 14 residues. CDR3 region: CASSFGGGKQPQHF. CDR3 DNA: TGCGCCAGCAGCTTCGGAGGGGGGAAACAGCCCCAGCATTTT. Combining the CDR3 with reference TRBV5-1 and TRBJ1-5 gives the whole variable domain KAGVTQTPRYLIKTRGQQVTLSCSPISGHRSVSWYQQTPGQGLQFLFEYFSETQRNKGNFPGRFSGRQFSNSRSEMNVSTLELGDSALYLCASSFGGGKQPQHFGDGTRLSIL.

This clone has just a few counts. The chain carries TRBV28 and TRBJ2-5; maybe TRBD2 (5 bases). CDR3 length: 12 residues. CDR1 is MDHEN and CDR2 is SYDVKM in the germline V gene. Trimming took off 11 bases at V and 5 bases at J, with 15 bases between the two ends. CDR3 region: CAGKGGSETQYF. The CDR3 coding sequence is TGTGCCGGAAAGGGCGGGTCGGAGACCCAGTACTTC.

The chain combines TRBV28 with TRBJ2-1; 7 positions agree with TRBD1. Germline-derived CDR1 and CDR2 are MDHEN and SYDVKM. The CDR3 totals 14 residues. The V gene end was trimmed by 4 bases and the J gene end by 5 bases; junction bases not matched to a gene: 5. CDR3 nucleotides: TGTGCCAGCAGTTGGGACAGATTCAACAATGAGCAGTTCTTC. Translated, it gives CASSWDRFNNEQFF.

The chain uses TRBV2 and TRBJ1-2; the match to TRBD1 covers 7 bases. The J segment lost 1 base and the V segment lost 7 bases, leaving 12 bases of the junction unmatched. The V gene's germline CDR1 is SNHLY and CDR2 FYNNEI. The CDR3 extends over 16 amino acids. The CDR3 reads CASTRAGTELNYGYTF. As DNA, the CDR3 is TGTGCCAGCACCAGGGCCGGGACAGAGCTTAACTATGGCTACACCTTC. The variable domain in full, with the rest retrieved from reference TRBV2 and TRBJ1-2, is EPEVTQTPSHQVTQMGQEVILRCVPISNHLYFYWYRQILGQKVEFLVSFYNNEISEKSEIFDDQFSVERPDGSNFTLKIRSTKLEDSAMYFCASTRAGTELNYGYTFGSGTRLTVV.

As DNA, the CDR3 is TGTGCCAGCAGCCACCCCTGGGACAGAGAAGAGACCCAGTACTTC. Its translation is CASSHPWDREETQYF. V and J are TRBV14 and TRBJ2-5, with 7 bases fitting TRBD1. J lost 3 bases, V lost 3 bases, and 7 bases had no gene match. CDR3 size: 15 residues. CDR1 and CDR2 (germline): SGHDN, FVKESK.

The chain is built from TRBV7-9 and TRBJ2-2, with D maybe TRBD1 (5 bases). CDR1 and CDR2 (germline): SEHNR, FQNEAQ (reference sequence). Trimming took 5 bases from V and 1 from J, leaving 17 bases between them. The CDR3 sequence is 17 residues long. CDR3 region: CASSTRSDSENTGELFF. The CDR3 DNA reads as TGTGCCAGCAGCACCCGCTCAGACAGCGAGAACACCGGGGAGCTGTTTTTT.

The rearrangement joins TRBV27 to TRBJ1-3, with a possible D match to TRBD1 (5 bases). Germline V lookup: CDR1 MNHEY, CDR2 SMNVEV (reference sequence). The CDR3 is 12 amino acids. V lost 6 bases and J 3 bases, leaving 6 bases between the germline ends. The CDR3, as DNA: TGTGCCAGCAGGGGGCTTGGAAACACCATATATTTT. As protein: CASRGLGNTIYF.

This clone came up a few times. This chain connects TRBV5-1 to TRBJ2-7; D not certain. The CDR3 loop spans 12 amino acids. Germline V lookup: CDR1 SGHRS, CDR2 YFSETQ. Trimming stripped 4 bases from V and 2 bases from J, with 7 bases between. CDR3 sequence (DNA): TGCGCCAGCAGCGACGTCCCCTACGAGCAGTACTTC. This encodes CASSDVPYEQYF.

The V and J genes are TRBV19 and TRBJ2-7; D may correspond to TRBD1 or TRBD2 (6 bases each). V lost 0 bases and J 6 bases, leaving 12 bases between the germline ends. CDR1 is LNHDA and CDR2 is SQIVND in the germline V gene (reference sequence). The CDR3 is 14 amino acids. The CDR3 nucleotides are TGTGCCAGTAGTATAGATGGGGGGCTCGGCGAGCAGTACTTC. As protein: CASSIDGGLGEQYF.

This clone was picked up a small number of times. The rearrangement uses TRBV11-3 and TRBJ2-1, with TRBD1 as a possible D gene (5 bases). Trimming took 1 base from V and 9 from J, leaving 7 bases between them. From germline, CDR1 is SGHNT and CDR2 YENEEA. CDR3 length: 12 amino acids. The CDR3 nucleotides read TGTGCCAGCAGCTTAGGAAGGGGTGAGCAGTTCTTC. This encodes CASSLGRGEQFF.

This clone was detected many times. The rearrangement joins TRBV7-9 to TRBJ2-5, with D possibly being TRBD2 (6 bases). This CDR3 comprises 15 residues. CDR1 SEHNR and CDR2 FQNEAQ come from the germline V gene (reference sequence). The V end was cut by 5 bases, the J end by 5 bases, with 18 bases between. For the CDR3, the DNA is TGTGCCAGCAGCCGCTCAACGGGGAGCGGGGAGACCCAGTACTTC. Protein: CASSRSTGSGETQYF.

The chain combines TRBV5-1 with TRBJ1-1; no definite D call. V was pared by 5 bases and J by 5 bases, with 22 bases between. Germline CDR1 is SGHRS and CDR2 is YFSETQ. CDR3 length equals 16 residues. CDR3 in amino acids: CASRTTSVRVGTEAFF. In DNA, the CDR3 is TGCGCCAGCAGAACAACCTCAGTTAGAGTAGGTACTGAAGCTTTCTTT.

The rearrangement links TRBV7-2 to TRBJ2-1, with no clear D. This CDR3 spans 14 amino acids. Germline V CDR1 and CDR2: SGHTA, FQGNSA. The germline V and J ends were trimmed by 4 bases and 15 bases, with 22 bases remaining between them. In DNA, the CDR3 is TGTGCCAGCAGCTCCCCTAGTATCAGGCGGTGGCCGTTCTTC. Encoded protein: CASSSPSIRRWPFF.

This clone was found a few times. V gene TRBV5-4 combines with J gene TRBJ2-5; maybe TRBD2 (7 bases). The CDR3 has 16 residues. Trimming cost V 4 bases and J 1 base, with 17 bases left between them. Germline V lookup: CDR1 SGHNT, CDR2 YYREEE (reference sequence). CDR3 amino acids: CASSPGLGGRQETQYF. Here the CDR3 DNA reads TGTGCCAGCAGCCCGGGCCTGGGGGGGCGCCAAGAGACCCAGTACTTC.

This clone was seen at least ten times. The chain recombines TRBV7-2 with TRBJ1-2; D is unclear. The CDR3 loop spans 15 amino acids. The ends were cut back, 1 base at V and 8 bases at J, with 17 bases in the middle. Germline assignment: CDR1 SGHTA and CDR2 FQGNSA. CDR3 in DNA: TGTGCCAGCAGCTTAGGGAGTCAGGAGGGAAGGGGCTACACCTTC. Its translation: CASSLGSQEGRGYTF.

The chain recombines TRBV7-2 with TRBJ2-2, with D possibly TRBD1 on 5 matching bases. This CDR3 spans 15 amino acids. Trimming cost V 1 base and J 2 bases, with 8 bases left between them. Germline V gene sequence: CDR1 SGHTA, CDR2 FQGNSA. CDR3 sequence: CASSLGTINTGELFF. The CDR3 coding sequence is TGTGCCAGCAGCTTAGGGACAATTAACACCGGGGAGCTGTTTTTT.

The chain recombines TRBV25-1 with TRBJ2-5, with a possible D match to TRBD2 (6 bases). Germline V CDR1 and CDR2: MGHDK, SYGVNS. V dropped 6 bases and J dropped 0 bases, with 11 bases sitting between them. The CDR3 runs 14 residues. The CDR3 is CASSRGVDQETQYF. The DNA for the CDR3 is TGTGCCAGCAGCCGCGGGGTAGACCAAGAGACCCAGTACTTC.

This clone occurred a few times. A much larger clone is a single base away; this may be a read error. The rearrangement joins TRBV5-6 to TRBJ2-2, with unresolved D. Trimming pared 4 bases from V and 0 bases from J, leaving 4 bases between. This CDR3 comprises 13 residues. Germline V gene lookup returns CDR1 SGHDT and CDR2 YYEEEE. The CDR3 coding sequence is TGTGCCAGCAGCCCCCCGAACACCGGGGAGCTGTTTTTT. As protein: CASSPPNTGELFF.

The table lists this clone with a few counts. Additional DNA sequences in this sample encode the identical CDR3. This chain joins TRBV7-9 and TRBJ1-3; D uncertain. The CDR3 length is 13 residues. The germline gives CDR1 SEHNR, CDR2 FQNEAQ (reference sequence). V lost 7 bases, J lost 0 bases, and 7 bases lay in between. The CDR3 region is CASKGFSGNTIYF. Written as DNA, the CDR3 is TGTGCCAGCAAAGGCTTCTCTGGAAACACCATATATTTT.

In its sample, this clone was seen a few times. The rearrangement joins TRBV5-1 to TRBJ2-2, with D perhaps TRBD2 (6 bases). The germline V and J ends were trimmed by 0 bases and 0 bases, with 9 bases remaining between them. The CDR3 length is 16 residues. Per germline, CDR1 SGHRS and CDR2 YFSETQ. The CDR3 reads CASSLGGTSNTGELFF. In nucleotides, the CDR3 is TGCGCCAGCAGCTTGGGCGGGACTTCGAACACCGGGGAGCTGTTTTTT.

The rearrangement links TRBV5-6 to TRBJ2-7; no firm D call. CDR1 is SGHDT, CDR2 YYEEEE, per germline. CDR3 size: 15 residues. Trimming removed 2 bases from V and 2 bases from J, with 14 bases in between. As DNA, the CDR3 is TGTGCCAGCAGCTTCAGGCTTGCGACCCCCTACGAGCAGTACGTC. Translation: CASSFRLATPYEQYV.